The rows below give T cell receptor beta chains drawn from one sample of a study of PD-1 blockade in mismatch repair-deficient tumors. Here immunoSEQ multiplex PCR was the method, and the copy in TCRdb shows in-frame clones only, minus some. The table has 90,000 to 120,000 clones, about 79% seen once. Sequenced here: peripheral blood, sampled roughly 35 weeks after starting pembrolizumab. These TCRs come from an adult with mismatch repair-deficient cancer. CDR3s include the opening cysteine and the closing phenylalanine or tryptophan. D genes are given only for firm matches. Only part of the rows carry a size: once, few, many, or a class if the clone is expanded.

j_call	clone_size	d_call	v_call	cdr3_aa	cdr3_nt
TRBJ1-4	-	TRBD1	TRBV6-1	CASSVEQGADEKLFF	TGTGCCAGCAGTGTGGAGCAGGGGGCGGATGAAAAACTGTTTTTT
TRBJ1-1	once	-	TRBV19	CASSPTQNTEAFF	TGTGCCAGTAGCCCTACCCAGAACACTGAAGCTTTCTTT
TRBJ2-2	-	-	TRBV18	CASSPLRKSNTGELFF	TGTGCCAGCTCACCGCTCAGAAAATCGAACACCGGGGAGCTGTTTTTT
TRBJ2-1	-	TRBD2	TRBV7-3	CASSLSGRDYNEQFF	TGTGCCAGCAGCTTAAGCGGGAGGGACTACAATGAGCAGTTCTTC
TRBJ1-4	once	-	TRBV5-1	CASNPTGSTNEKLFF	TGCGCCAGCAACCCAACAGGGTCCACTAATGAAAAACTGTTTTTT
TRBJ2-1	-	-	TRBV13	CASGLKSTYNEQFF	TGTGCCAGCGGGCTAAAAAGTACCTACAATGAGCAGTTCTTC
TRBJ1-5	-	-	TRBV15	CATSRDIGADQPQHF	TGTGCCACCAGCAGGGACATCGGGGCCGATCAGCCCCAGCATTTT
TRBJ2-1	few	TRBD2	TRBV7-3	CASSTSGTSYNEQFF	TGTGCCAGCAGTACGAGCGGGACCTCCTACAATGAGCAGTTCTTC
TRBJ1-1	-	-	TRBV4-2	CASSQGRGGTEAFF	TGTGCCAGCAGCCAAGGACGAGGTGGGACTGAAGCTTTCTTT
TRBJ1-1	-	-	TRBV5-1	CASSLGGQHTEAFF	TGCGCCAGCAGCTTGGGGGGACAACACACTGAAGCTTTCTTT
TRBJ1-3	few	-	TRBV13	CASSPFETGNTIYF	TGTGCCAGCAGCCCCTTCGAAACCGGAAACACCATATATTTT
TRBJ1-2	-	-	TRBV7-3	CASSSTGLSDYGYTF	TGTGCCAGCAGCTCAACAGGACTTAGTGACTATGGCTACACCTTC